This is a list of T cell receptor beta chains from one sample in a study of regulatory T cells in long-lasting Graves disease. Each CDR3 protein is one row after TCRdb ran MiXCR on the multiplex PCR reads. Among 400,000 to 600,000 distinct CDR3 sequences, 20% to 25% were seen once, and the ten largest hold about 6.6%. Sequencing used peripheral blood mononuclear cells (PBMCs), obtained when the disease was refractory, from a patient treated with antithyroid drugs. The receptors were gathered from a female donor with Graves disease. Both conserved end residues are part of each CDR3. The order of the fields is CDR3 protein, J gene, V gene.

CDR3aa: CASSVDGGPMAPLHF; j_gene: TRBJ1-6; v_gene: TRBV9
CDR3aa: CASSLGGTSGSYEQYF; j_gene: TRBJ2-7; v_gene: TRBV5-1
CDR3aa: CASSPWTGEPEETQYF; j_gene: TRBJ2-5; v_gene: TRBV7-9
CDR3aa: CASSLLGTVGVLTF; j_gene: TRBJ2-6; v_gene: TRBV28
CDR3aa: CASRPVAGELFF; j_gene: TRBJ2-2; v_gene: TRBV6-1
CDR3aa: CASSVIGQGLAKNIQYF; j_gene: TRBJ2-4; v_gene: TRBV2
CDR3aa: CASSLRLGVAETQYF; j_gene: TRBJ2-5; v_gene: TRBV28
CDR3aa: CSVVRQGYEQYF; j_gene: TRBJ2-7; v_gene: TRBV29-1
CDR3aa: CASTLNGQGRRAFF; j_gene: TRBJ1-1; v_gene: TRBV11-2
CDR3aa: CASSLITENTEAFF; j_gene: TRBJ1-1; v_gene: TRBV28
CDR3aa: CASSRTSGGETQYF; j_gene: TRBJ2-5; v_gene: TRBV7-3
CDR3aa: CASSTRTGYRDLYGYTF; j_gene: TRBJ1-2; v_gene: TRBV19
CDR3aa: CASRAGGAGELFF; j_gene: TRBJ2-2; v_gene: TRBV9
CDR3aa: CASSHGLPNEKLFF; j_gene: TRBJ1-4; v_gene: TRBV4-1
CDR3aa: CATGLRWEGQPQHF; j_gene: TRBJ1-5; v_gene: TRBV19
CDR3aa: CASSHGTGIAEAFF; j_gene: TRBJ1-1; v_gene: TRBV6-2/TRBV6-3
CDR3aa: CASSPSGGQETQYF; j_gene: TRBJ2-5; v_gene: TRBV9
CDR3aa: CASSRDGGSPLHF; j_gene: TRBJ1-6; v_gene: TRBV7-9
CDR3aa: CASSISAGAAYEQYF; j_gene: TRBJ2-7; v_gene: TRBV19
CDR3aa: CASSFWTGLQADTQYF; j_gene: TRBJ2-3; v_gene: TRBV27
CDR3aa: CASSLTGGSEKLFF; j_gene: TRBJ1-4; v_gene: TRBV7-8
CDR3aa: CASSPGSTLEQYF; j_gene: TRBJ2-7; v_gene: TRBV7-9
CDR3aa: CASSPREGEQYF; j_gene: TRBJ2-7; v_gene: TRBV3-1
CDR3aa: CASSPRVGTGPYEQYF; j_gene: TRBJ2-7; v_gene: TRBV28
CDR3aa: CASSVGRFYEQYF; j_gene: TRBJ2-7; v_gene: TRBV2
CDR3aa: CASSLSDSGNTIYF; j_gene: TRBJ1-3; v_gene: TRBV27
CDR3aa: CASSQVTGTSGSYEQYF; j_gene: TRBJ2-7; v_gene: TRBV3-1
CDR3aa: CASSYQTASPGGYTF; j_gene: TRBJ1-2; v_gene: TRBV6-5